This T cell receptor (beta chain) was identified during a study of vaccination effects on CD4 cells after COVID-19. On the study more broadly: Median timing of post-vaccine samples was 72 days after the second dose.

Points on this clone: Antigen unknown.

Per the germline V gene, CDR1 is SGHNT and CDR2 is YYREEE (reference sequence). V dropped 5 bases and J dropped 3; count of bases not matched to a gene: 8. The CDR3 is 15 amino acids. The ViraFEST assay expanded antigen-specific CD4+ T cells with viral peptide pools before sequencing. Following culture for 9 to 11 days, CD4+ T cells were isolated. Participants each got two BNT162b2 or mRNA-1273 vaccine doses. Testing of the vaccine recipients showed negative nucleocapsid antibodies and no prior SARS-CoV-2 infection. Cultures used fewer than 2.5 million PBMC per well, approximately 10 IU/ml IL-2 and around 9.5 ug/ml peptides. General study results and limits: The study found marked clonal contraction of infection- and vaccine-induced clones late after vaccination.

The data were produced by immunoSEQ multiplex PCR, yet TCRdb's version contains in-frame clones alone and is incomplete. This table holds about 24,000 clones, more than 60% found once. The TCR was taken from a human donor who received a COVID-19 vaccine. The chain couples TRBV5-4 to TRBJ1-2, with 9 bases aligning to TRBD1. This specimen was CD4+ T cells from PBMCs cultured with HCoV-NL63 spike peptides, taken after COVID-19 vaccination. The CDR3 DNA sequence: TGTGCCAGCAGTCGGGGACAGGGCCAGGACTATGGCTACACCTTC. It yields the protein CASSRGQGQDYGYTF.